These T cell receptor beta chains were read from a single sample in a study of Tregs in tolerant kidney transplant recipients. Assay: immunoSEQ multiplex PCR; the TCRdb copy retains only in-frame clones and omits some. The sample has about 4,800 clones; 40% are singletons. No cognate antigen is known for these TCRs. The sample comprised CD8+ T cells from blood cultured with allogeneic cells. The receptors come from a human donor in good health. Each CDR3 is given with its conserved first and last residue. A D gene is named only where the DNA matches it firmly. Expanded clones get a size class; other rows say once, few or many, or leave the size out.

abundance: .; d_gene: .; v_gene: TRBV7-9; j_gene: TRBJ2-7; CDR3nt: TGTGCCAGCAGCTTAACGGGAGTAGGCGAGCAGTACTTC; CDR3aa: CASSLTGVGEQYF
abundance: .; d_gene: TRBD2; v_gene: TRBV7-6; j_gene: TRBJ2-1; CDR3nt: TGTGCCAGCAGCCTTCGGACTAGCGGAATATACAATGAGCAGTTCTTC; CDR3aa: CASSLRTSGIYNEQFF
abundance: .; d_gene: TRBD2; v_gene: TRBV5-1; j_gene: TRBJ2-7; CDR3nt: TGCGCCAGCAGCTTGGGTGGGGGGGACGACGAGCAGTACTTC; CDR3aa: CASSLGGGDDEQYF
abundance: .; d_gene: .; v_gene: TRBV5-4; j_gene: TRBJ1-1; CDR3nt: TGTGCCAGCAGCTTATTTACTGAAGCTTTCTTT; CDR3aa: CASSLFTEAFF
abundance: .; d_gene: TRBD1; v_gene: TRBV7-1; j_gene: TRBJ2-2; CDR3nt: TGTGCCAGCAGCTCCCTAAGGGGACAGCTCAACACCGGGGAGCTGTTTTTT; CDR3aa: CASSSLRGQLNTGELFF
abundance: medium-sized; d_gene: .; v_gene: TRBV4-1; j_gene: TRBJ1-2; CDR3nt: TGCGCCAGCAGCCAAGTTGCCAAGGACGCTAACTATGGCTACACCTTC; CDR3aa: CASSQVAKDANYGYTF
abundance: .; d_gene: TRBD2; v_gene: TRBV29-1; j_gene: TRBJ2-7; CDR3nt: TGCAGCGTTGACGGGACTAGCGGGAGGCCGTACGAGCAGTACTTC; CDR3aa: CSVDGTSGRPYEQYF
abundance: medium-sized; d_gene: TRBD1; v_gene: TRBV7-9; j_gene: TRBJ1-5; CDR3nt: TGTGCCAGCAGCTTAGGGACAGGGAGCGGGCAGCCCCAGCATTTT; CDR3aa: CASSLGTGSGQPQHF
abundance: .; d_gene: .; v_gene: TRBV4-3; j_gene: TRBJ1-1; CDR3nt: TGCGCCAGCAGCCAAGTTCAGTCCAGCGCCACCCCTTTCGAAGCTTTCTTT; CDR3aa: CASSQVQSSATPFEAFF
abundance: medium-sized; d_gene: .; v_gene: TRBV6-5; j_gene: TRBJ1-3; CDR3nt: TGTGCCAGCGCCCGGGACCGAAACTCTGGAAACACCATATATTTT; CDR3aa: CASARDRNSGNTIYF
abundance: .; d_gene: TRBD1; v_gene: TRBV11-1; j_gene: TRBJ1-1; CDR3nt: TGTGCCAGCAGCTTAACCGGACAGGGGGCGCGGCCAGAAGCTTTCTTT; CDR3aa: CASSLTGQGARPEAFF
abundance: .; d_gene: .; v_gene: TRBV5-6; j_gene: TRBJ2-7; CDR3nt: TGTGCCAGCAGCTTGGGAACAGGGTGGGAGCAGTACTTC; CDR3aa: CASSLGTGWEQYF
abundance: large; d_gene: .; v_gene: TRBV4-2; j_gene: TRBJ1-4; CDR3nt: TGTGCCAGCAGCCCTGACGGGGAAAAACTGTTTTTT; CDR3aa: CASSPDGEKLFF
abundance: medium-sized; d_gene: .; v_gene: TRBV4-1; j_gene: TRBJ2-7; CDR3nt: TGCGCCAGCAGCCCCTATCTAGGAACCTACGAGCAGTACTTC; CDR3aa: CASSPYLGTYEQYF
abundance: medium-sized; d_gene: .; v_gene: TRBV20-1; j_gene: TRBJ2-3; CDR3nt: TGCAGTGCCGACCCTGGAGATACGCAGTATTTT; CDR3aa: CSADPGDTQYF
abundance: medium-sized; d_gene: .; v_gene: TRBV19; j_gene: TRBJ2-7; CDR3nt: TGTGCCAGTGCCCGGCGTCCGGCCGAGCAGTACTTC; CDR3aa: CASARRPAEQYF
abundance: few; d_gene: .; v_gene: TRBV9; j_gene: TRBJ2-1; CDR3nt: TGTGCCAGCAGCGTAGAAGGTGAGTCTGAGCAGTTCTTC; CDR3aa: CASSVEGESEQFF
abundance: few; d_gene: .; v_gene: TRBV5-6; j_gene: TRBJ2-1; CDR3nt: TGTGCCAGCGGACCGGGCCCCACCTTCCTTAACTACAATGAGCAGTTCTTC; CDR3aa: CASGPGPTFLNYNEQFF
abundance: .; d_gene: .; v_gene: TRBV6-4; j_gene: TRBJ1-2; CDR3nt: TGTGCCAGCAGTTACGGCGGGACTCTCAGTGGCTACACCTTC; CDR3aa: CASSYGGTLSGYTF
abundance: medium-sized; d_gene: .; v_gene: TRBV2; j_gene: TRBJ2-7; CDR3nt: TGTGCCAGCAGGGACCCGGGACACTTGTTTTCTCTCGAGCAGTACTTC; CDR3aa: CASRDPGHLFSLEQYF
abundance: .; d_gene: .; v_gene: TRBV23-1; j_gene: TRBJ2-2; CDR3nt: TGCGCCAGCAGAGCTCGGGGGAACACCGGGGAGCTGTTTTTT; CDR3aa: CASRARGNTGELFF
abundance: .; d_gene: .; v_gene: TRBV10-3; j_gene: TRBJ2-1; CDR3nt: TGTGCCATCAGTGAGTCGTTGTTAGCCAATGAGCAGTTCTTC; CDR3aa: CAISESLLANEQFF
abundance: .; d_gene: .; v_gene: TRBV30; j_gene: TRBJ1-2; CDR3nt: TGTGCCTGGGGGAACGGGGGGATGGATGGCTACACCTTC; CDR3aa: CAWGNGGMDGYTF
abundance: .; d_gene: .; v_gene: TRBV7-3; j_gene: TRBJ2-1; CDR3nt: TGTGCCAGCAGCTTAGTATTGGACTACAATGAGCAGTTCTTC; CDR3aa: CASSLVLDYNEQFF
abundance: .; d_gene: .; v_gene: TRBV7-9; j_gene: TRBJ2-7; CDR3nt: TGTGCCAGCAGCTTAGTTCCGGGGGGCAACGAGCAGTACTTC; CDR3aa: CASSLVPGGNEQYF
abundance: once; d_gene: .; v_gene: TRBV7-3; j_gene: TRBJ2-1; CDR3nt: TGTGCCAGCAGCCACTCGACGGAACCTTACAATGAGCAGTTCTTC; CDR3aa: CASSHSTEPYNEQFF
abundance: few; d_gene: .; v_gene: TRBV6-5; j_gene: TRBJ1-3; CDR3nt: TGTGCCAGCAGTTACCGGATAGGAAACACCATATATTTT; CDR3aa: CASSYRIGNTIYF
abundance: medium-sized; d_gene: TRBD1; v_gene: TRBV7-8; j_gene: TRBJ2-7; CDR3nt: TGTGCCAGCAGCTTAGACAGGGGCCGGTCCTACGAGCAGTACTTC; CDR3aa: CASSLDRGRSYEQYF
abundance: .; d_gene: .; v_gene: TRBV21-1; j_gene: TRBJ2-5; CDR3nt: TGTGCCAGCAGCAAAAAGGGGGAGGGGGAGGTTAAGGAGACCCAGTACTTC; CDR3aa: CASSKKGEGEVKETQYF
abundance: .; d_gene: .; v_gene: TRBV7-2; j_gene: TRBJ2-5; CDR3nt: TGTGCCAGCAGCTTAGAATCTCACCGCGAGGGGTACTTC; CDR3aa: CASSLESHREGYF
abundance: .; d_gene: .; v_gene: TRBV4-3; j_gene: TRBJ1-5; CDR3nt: TGCGCCAGCAGCCAAGCAAGTAGCAATCAGCCCCAGCATTTT; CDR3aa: CASSQASSNQPQHF
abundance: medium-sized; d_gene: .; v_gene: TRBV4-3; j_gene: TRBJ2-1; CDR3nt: TGCGCCAGCAGCCAAGATCCTCCTTGGGATGAGCAGTTCTTC; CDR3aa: CASSQDPPWDEQFF
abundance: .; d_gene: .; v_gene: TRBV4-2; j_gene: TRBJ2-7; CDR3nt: TGTGCCAGCAGCGAGGGACACTACGAGCAGTACTTC; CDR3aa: CASSEGHYEQYF
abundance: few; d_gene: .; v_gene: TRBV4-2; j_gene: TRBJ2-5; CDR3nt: TGTGCCAGCAGCCAAGGGGGCAGGGGACACGAAGAGACCCAGTACTTC; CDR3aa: CASSQGGRGHEETQYF
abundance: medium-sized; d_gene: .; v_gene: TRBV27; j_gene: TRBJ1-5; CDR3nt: TGTGCCAGCAGTTTATCCCCAGGGTGGCAGCCCCAGCATTTT; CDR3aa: CASSLSPGWQPQHF
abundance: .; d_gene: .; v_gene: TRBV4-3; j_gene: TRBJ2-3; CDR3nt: TGCGCCAGCAGTGGAGGAAGCACAGATACGCAGTATTTT; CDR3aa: CASSGGSTDTQYF
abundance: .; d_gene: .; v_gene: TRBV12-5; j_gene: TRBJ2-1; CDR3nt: TGTGCTAGTGGTTCTCCCCACTCCAGCGCTGACAATGAGCAGTTCTTC; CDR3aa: CASGSPHSSADNEQFF
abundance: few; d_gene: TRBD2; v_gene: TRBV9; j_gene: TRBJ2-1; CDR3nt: TGTGCCAGCAACAGACTAGCGGGAGGGCCCCCCCCTGGTGAGCAGTTCTTC; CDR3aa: CASNRLAGGPPPGEQFF
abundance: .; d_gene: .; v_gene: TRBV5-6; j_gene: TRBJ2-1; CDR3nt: TGTGCCAGCAGCCCGAAACCCGGCTCCTACAATGAGCAGTTCTTC; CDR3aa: CASSPKPGSYNEQFF
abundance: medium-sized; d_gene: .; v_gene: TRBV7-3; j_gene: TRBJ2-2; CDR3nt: TGTGCCAGCAGCTTAGCCCCGGAGCTGGCCGCGAACACCGGGGAGCTGTTTTTT; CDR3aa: CASSLAPELAANTGELFF
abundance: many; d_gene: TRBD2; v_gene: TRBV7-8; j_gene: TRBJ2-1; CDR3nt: TGTGCCAGCAGCTTAGATGGGACTAGCGGCCAGGGGGACAATGAGCAGTTCTTC; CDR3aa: CASSLDGTSGQGDNEQFF
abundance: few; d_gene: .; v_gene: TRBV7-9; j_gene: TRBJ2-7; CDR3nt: TGTGCCATCGGGTCCTACTACGAGCAGTACTTC; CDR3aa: CAIGSYYEQYF
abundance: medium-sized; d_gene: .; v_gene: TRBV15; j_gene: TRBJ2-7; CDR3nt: TGTGCCACCAGCATCCAGGGTAACGAGCAGTACTTC; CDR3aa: CATSIQGNEQYF
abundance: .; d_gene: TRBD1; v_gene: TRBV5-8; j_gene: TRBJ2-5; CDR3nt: TGTGCCAGCAGCCCGGGACAGGGGACAGGGGAGACCCAGTACTTC; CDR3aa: CASSPGQGTGETQYF
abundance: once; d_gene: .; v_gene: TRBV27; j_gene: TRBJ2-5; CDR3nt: TGTGCCAGCAGTTACCGAGGGGGGGGACCCCAAGAGACCCAGTACTTC; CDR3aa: CASSYRGGGPQETQYF
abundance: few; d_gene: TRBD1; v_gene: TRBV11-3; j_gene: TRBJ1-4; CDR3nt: TGTGCCAGCAGCTTATTACCCTGGGACAGGGGGGGTAATGAAAAACTGTTTTTT; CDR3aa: CASSLLPWDRGGNEKLFF
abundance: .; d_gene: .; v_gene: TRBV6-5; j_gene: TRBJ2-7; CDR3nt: TGTGCCAGCAGTCATACGGGTTCAACCTACGAGCAGTACTTC; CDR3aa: CASSHTGSTYEQYF
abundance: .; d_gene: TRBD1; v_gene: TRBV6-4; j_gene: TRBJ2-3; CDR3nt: TGTGCCAGCAGTGACTCGATTGGGACAGGGAATACGCAGTATTTT; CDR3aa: CASSDSIGTGNTQYF
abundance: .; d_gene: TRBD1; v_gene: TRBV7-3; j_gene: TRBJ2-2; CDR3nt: TGTGCCAGCAGCTTGACAGGGGCGGGCACCGGGGAGCTGTTTTTT; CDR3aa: CASSLTGAGTGELFF
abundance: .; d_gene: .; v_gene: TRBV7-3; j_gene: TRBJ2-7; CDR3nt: TGTGCCAGCAGCTTACACCCCCTAGACAGCCCTCACGAGCAGTACTTC; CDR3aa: CASSLHPLDSPHEQYF
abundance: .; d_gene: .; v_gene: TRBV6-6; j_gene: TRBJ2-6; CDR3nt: TGTGCCAGCAGTTACAGCTCTGGGGCCAACGTCCTGACTTTC; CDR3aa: CASSYSSGANVLTF
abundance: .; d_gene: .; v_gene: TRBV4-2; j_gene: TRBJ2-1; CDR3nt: TGTGCCAGCAGCCCTGTCACCGGGCATTACAATGAGCAGTTCTTC; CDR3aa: CASSPVTGHYNEQFF
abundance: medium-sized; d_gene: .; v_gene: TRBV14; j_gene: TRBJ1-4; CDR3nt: TGTGCCAGCAGCCAACGGGGGGAACGAAAAAAACTGTTTTTT; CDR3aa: CASSQRGERKKLFF
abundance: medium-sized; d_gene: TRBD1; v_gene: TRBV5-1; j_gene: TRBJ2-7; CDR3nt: TGCGCCAGCAGCTTAGGACAGGGGGCGGATGAGCAGTACTTC; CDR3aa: CASSLGQGADEQYF
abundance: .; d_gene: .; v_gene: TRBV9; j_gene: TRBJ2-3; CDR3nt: TGTGCCAGCAGCGTAGTCCACAGCACAGATACGCAGTATTTT; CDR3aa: CASSVVHSTDTQYF
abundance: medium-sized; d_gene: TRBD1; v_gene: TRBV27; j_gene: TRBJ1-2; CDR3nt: TGTGCCAGCAGTCAGACAGGGCATGGCTACACCTTC; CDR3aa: CASSQTGHGYTF
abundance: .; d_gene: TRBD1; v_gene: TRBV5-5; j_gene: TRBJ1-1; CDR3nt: TGTGCCAGCAAAATGGGACAGGGGTCCGAAGCTTTCTTT; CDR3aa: CASKMGQGSEAFF